This TCR beta chain was identified in a study of T cell responses to AZD1222 COVID-19 vaccine. Whether given at about 4 or about 12 weeks, second doses were pooled. This CDR3 comprises 17 residues. The V gene lost 5 bases and the J gene lost 0 bases, with 20 bases spanning the gap. Germline V CDR1 and CDR2: SGHAT, FQNNGV. Profiled with immunoSEQ multiplex PCR; TCRdb holds only in-frame clones, not every one. The sample comprises 150,000 to 200,000 clones, about 90% of which are singletons, and about 1.5% rests with the top ten. Sequences were derived from peripheral blood, sampled 28 days after the second AZD1222 dose. The chain links TRBV11-2 to TRBJ2-7, with no clear D. The sequence was obtained from an adult who received the AZD1222 COVID-19 vaccine. CDR3 DNA sequence: TGTGCCAGCAGCGCCCTGTGGAGCCTTGAGGTCTCCTACGAGCAGTACTTC. It translates to CASSALWSLEVSYEQYF.